The 20 T cell receptor beta chains listed next were all sequenced from one sample in a study of cytomegalovirus exposure and HLA in healthy donors. The primer mix had 60 Vbeta and 13 Jbeta primers. The method was immunoSEQ multiplex PCR; TCRdb's version includes in-frame clones alone and lacks a portion of them. The sample has about 140,000 clones; 9.4% are singletons. The sequencing sample was made of PBMCs. The origin of the receptors is a male donor in good health and CMV-seronegative.

This clone was seen only a few times. The chain carries TRBV6-6 and TRBJ2-2, with D maybe TRBD2 (5 bases). The CDR3 loop spans 14 amino acids. V lost 7 bases and J 6 bases, leaving 15 bases between the germline ends. Germline V gene sequence: CDR1 MNHNY, CDR2 SVGAGI (reference sequence). The CDR3 here is CASIGSRAAGELFF. CDR3 nucleotide sequence: TGTGCCAGCATAGGGAGCAGAGCCGCCGGGGAGCTGTTTTTT.

V and J are TRBV28 and TRBJ2-5, with D perhaps TRBD1 (7 bases). V lost 3 bases and J lost 4, with 15 bases in between. The CDR3 sequence is 15 residues long. CDR1 and CDR2 from the germline V gene are MDHEN and SYDVKM. The CDR3 DNA reads TGTGCCAGCAGTTTCCGAAACAGGGGAGGAGAGACCCAGTACTTC. It specifies CASSFRNRGGETQYF.

This clone was found a few times. This chain uses TRBV30 with TRBJ2-7; tentative D call: TRBD1 (5 bases). Germline V CDR1 and CDR2: GTSNPN, SVGIG (reference sequence). With 0 bases removed from V and 5 bases from J, the gap between germline ends came to 17 bases. The CDR3 has 15 residues. The CDR3 coding sequence is TGTGCCTGGAGTGTACCAAGGGGCGGAGTCAACGAGCAGTACTTC. Protein product: CAWSVPRGGVNEQYF.

The chain employs TRBV10-3 and TRBJ2-7; D is unresolved. Germline CDR1 is ENHRY and CDR2 is SYGVKD. This CDR3 contains 15 residues. V lost 2 bases and J 3 bases, leaving 14 bases between the germline ends. CDR3 DNA sequence: TGTGCCATCAGTGAGGTCTGGGCTAACGACTACGAGCAGTACTTC. Translation gives CAISEVWANDYEQYF.

Turning to this clone: This CDR3 is missing its conserved last phenylalanine or tryptophan, likely due to a read error. The gene calls are TRBV27 and TRBJ1-6; 7 bases fit TRBD1. The germline V gene has CDR1 MNHEY and CDR2 SMNVEV (reference sequence). The CDR3 extends over 16 amino acids. The J segment lost 0 bases and the V segment lost 5 bases, leaving 4 bases of the junction unmatched. This CDR3 reads CASSPRQGSYNSPLHV. Here the CDR3 DNA reads TGTGCCAGCAGTCCAAGACAGGGCTCCTATAATTCACCCCTCCACGTT.

Only a few counts were recorded for this clone. V gene TRBV7-9 combines with J gene TRBJ1-2; D gene unclear. The V end lost 2 bases, the J end lost 2 bases, and 9 bases lay between the germline ends. This CDR3 region has 14 residues. Per germline, CDR1 SEHNR and CDR2 FQNEAQ (reference sequence). CDR3 residues: CASSLPRHNYGYTF. The CDR3 DNA is TGTGCCAGCAGCTTACCCAGGCACAACTATGGCTACACCTTC. Filled out from reference TRBV7-9 and TRBJ1-2, the complete variable domain reads DTGVSQNPRHKITKRGQNVTFRCDPISEHNRLYWYRQTLGQGPEFLTYFQNEAQLEKSRLLSDRFSAERPKGSFSTLEIQRTEQGDSAMYLCASSLPRHNYGYTFGSGTRLTVV.

The CDR3 DNA reads TGTGCCATCAGGAAGGGACAGATCAACACCGGGGAGCTGTTTTTT. Encoded protein: CAIRKGQINTGELFF. This chain uses TRBV10-3 with TRBJ2-2; TRBD1 aligns across 7 bases. The CDR3 covers 15 residues. From germline, CDR1 is ENHRY and CDR2 SYGVKD. The V gene end was trimmed by 6 bases and the J gene end by 2 bases; junction bases not matched to a gene: 6.

This rearrangement joins TRBV5-4 to TRBJ2-5; 12 positions match TRBD2. The CDR3 extends over 16 amino acids. The V gene end was trimmed by 4 bases and the J gene end by 2 bases; junction bases not matched to a gene: 6. Per germline, CDR1 SGHNT and CDR2 YYREEE (reference sequence). Written as DNA, the CDR3 is TGTGCCAGCAGCAACCCTAGCGGGGGGGCTCAAGAGACCCAGTACTTC. It encodes CASSNPSGGAQETQYF.

This clone was observed a handful of times. V usage is TRBV5-6 and J usage is TRBJ2-1, with D unresolved. CDR1 SGHDT and CDR2 YYEEEE come from the germline V gene. The ends were cut back, 7 bases at V and 0 bases at J, with 8 bases in the middle. The CDR3 has 13 residues. CDR3 DNA: TGTGCCAGCGGCCCCTTCTCCTACAATGAGCAGTTCTTC. Amino acid sequence: CASGPFSYNEQFF.

V is TRBV7-8 and J is TRBJ2-7, with D tentatively TRBD2 (5 bases). Deletions cut 3 bases from V and 0 bases from J, with 12 bases between. There are 15 residues in the CDR3. Germline V gives CDR1 SGHVS, CDR2 FQNEAQ. Written as DNA, the CDR3 is TGTGCCAGCAGCTTCGGACTGGCGAGCTCCTACGAGCAGTACTTC. It is translated as CASSFGLASSYEQYF.

This clone has only a few counts. V usage is TRBV9 and J usage is TRBJ2-7; 11 bases are shared with TRBD2. V lost 4 bases to trimming and J lost 3 bases; unmatched junction nucleotides: 3. CDR3 length equals 14 residues. Germline V lookup: CDR1 SGDLS, CDR2 YYNGEE. In nucleotides, the CDR3 is TGTGCCAGCAGCTTAGGGACTAGCGGCTACGAGCAGTACTTC. Amino acid sequence: CASSLGTSGYEQYF.

This chain joins TRBV27 and TRBJ2-2; perhaps TRBD1 as D (5 bases). This CDR3 is 18 amino acids long. The germline V gene has CDR1 MNHEY and CDR2 SMNVEV (reference sequence). Trimming took off 2 bases at V and 6 bases at J, with 22 bases between the two ends. CDR3 bases: TGTGCCAGCAGTTTAGGGGCTTCGGTGGTGCTCGCAGCCGGGGAGCTGTTTTTT. Amino acids: CASSLGASVVLAAGELFF.

In this sample, this clone turned up a few times. This rearrangement joins TRBV7-3 to TRBJ1-5; weak D call: TRBD1 (5 bases). V gave up 3 bases and J gave up 0 bases, with 9 bases separating them. This CDR3 is 15 amino acids long. Germline assignment: CDR1 SGHTA and CDR2 FQGTGA. The CDR3 spells CASSLAGSSNQPQHF. CDR3 nucleotide sequence: TGTGCCAGCAGCTTGGCAGGGTCTAGCAATCAGCCCCAGCATTTT. The full variable domain, in which reference TRBV7-3 and TRBJ1-5 provide the parts outside the CDR3, is GAGVSQTPSNKVTEKGKYVELRCDPISGHTALYWYRQSLGQGPEFLIYFQGTGAADDSGLPNDRFFAVRPEGSVSTLKIQRTERGDSAVYLCASSLAGSSNQPQHFGDGTRLSIL.

Worth noting for this clone: Other nucleotide sequences in the sample specify the same CDR3. This sequence joins TRBV6-5 and TRBJ1-4; D perhaps matches TRBD1 (5 bases). V was clipped by 0 bases and J by 4 bases, with 6 bases between them. The germline CDR1 and CDR2 sequences are MNHEY and SVGAGI. This CDR3 is built from 14 residues. The CDR3 sequence: CASSYSQGNEKLFF. The CDR3 DNA follows: TGTGCCAGCAGTTACTCCCAGGGTAATGAAAAACTGTTTTTT.

The J gene is TRBJ1-5, the V gene TRBV28; D gene ambiguous. The V end lost 3 bases, the J end lost 7 bases, and 16 bases lay between the germline ends. The CDR3 has 15 amino acids. CDR1 and CDR2 from the germline V gene are MDHEN and SYDVKM. CDR3 DNA sequence: TGTGCCAGCAGTTTGCCCCGGGAAGGCGGGCAGCCCCAGCATTTT. Translation: CASSLPREGGQPQHF.

This clone was picked up a small number of times. The chain recombines TRBV6-5 with TRBJ1-6, with D uncertain. The CDR3 spans 15 residues. V was pared by 2 bases and J by 3 bases, with 8 bases between. The germline V gene encodes CDR1 MNHEY and CDR2 SVGAGI. CDR3: CASSYVGGYNSPLHF. CDR3 DNA: TGTGCCAGCAGTTACGTAGGCGGCTATAATTCACCCCTCCACTTT.

The CDR3 region is CASSPSSDFSYEQYF. CDR3 coding DNA: TGTGCCAGCAGCCCTTCATCAGACTTCTCCTACGAGCAGTACTTC. The chain combines TRBV2 with TRBJ2-7; D unclear. Germline CDR1 and CDR2: SNHLY and FYNNEI. The CDR3 has 15 amino acids. V was pared by 6 bases and J by 0 bases, with 15 bases between.

This clone was observed a few times. CDR3 in amino acids: CASSLDRVGYGYTF. DNA of the CDR3: TGTGCCAGCAGCTTAGACAGGGTAGGGTATGGCTACACCTTC. This chain uses TRBV7-2 with TRBJ1-2; weak D call: TRBD1 (6 bases). The V end lost 1 base, the J end lost 5 bases, and 11 bases lay between the germline ends. The germline gives CDR1 SGHTA, CDR2 FQGNSA. There are 14 residues in the CDR3.

V is TRBV5-1 and J is TRBJ1-2; the D is unclear. V lost 2 bases, J lost 7 bases, and 12 bases lay in between. Germline lookup yields CDR1 SGHRS and CDR2 YFSETQ. The CDR3 extends over 13 amino acids. CDR3 amino acids: CASSFMAMSGYTF. Here the CDR3 DNA reads TGCGCCAGCAGCTTCATGGCCATGTCTGGCTACACCTTC.

A few counts support this clone. This chain uses TRBV27 with TRBJ2-6; TRBD1 is a possible D gene (5 bases). In germline, CDR1 is MNHEY, CDR2 SMNVEV (reference sequence). With 6 bases removed from V and 1 base from J, the gap between germline ends came to 10 bases. CDR3 size: 15 residues. CDR3 region: CASSLRASGANVLTF. The CDR3 nucleotides read TGTGCCAGCAGCCTCAGGGCGTCTGGGGCCAACGTCCTGACTTTC.